The 24 T cell receptor beta chains in this list originate from one sample, sequenced in a study of cytomegalovirus exposure and HLA in healthy donors. A multiplex PCR was run with 60 Vbeta primers and 13 Jbeta primers. The protocol was immunoSEQ multiplex PCR, while the TCRdb copy is restricted to in-frame clones and leaves out a portion. The sample yields some 150,000 clones, about 9.1% seen once. Source material: PBMCs. These receptors were collected from a woman in her forties in good health and CMV-seropositive.

V is TRBV5-1 and J is TRBJ2-7; 7 positions match TRBD2. The J segment lost 1 base and the V segment lost 4 bases, leaving 14 bases of the junction unmatched. This CDR3 has 17 residues. Germline V gives CDR1 SGHRS, CDR2 YFSETQ. Written as DNA, the CDR3 is TGCGCCAGCAGCCCCCAGGTGGGGGGGACGGCTTCCTACGAGCAGTACTTC. Translation gives CASSPQVGGTASYEQYF.

This clone was seen only a few times. V usage is TRBV18 and J usage is TRBJ1-5, with D perhaps TRBD1 (5 bases). The CDR3 is 17 residues long. Germline assignment: CDR1 KGHSH and CDR2 LQKENI. Between the trimmed V and J ends, which lost 2 bases and 0 bases, there was a span of 14 bases. The CDR3, as DNA: TGTGCCAGCTCACCAGGGACTAGCCGTCTTAGCAATCAGCCCCAGCATTTT. As protein: CASSPGTSRLSNQPQHF.

V is TRBV5-4 and J is TRBJ1-6; 9 bases match TRBD1. Unmatched junction bases numbered 9, after V lost 5 bases and J lost 6 bases. This CDR3 is 16 amino acids long. Germline V gene sequence: CDR1 SGHNT, CDR2 YYREEE (reference sequence). The CDR3 region is CASRLRTGAFNSPLHF. The CDR3 bases are TGTGCCAGCAGACTAAGGACAGGGGCGTTTAATTCACCCCTCCACTTT.

The chain uses TRBV2 and TRBJ2-3, with TRBD2 matching over 11 bases. There are 15 residues in the CDR3. Germline values: CDR1 SNHLY, CDR2 FYNNEI. The V gene end was trimmed by 4 bases and the J gene end by 6 bases; junction bases not matched to a gene: 6. The CDR3 nucleotides read TGTGCCAGCAGTGGACTAGCGGGATCAGCGGATACGCAGTATTTT. Amino acids: CASSGLAGSADTQYF.

This clone has more than one count but fewer than ten. The V and J genes are TRBV2 and TRBJ1-5, with D perhaps TRBD1 (6 bases). Deletions cut 6 bases from V and 0 bases from J, with 12 bases between. Germline CDR1 SNHLY, CDR2 FYNNEI. The CDR3 has 15 residues. CDR3: CASSGWTDSNQPQHF. CDR3 nucleotide sequence: TGTGCCAGCAGCGGATGGACAGATAGCAATCAGCCCCAGCATTTT.

This clone has just a few counts. The chain is built from TRBV7-7 and TRBJ2-5; D may be TRBD1 (6 bases). Per germline, CDR1 SSHAT and CDR2 FNYEAQ (reference sequence). V was pared by 5 bases and J by 4 bases, with 20 bases between. This CDR3 contains 16 residues. The CDR3, as DNA: TGTGCCAGCAGCCAATCCGGGACACCCTTTGGAGAGACCCAGTACTTC. It translates to CASSQSGTPFGETQYF.

V is TRBV6-1 and J is TRBJ1-1; tentative D call: TRBD1 (5 bases). Trimming left V 5 bases short and J 5 bases short, with 15 bases between. CDR1 is MNHNS and CDR2 is SASEGT in the germline V gene. The CDR3 is made up of 14 amino acids. The CDR3 region is CASSPRGGVTEAFF. DNA of the CDR3: TGTGCCAGCAGTCCCCGGGGGGGTGTGACTGAAGCTTTCTTT.

The CDR3, as DNA: TGTGCCATCAGTGACAGGAACTATGGCTACACCTTC. Encoded protein: CAISDRNYGYTF. The chain links TRBV10-3 to TRBJ1-2, with D unresolved. V gave up 3 bases and J gave up 2 bases, with 4 bases separating them. CDR3 length equals 12 residues. The germline CDR1 and CDR2 sequences are ENHRY and SYGVKD.

As for this clone: This specimen includes other DNA sequences encoding the same CDR3. V is TRBV6-1 and J is TRBJ2-7, with D uncertain. The CDR3 sequence is 11 residues long. Trimming stripped 3 bases from V and 4 bases from J, with 4 bases between. Germline loops: CDR1 MNHNS, CDR2 SASEGT. The CDR3 here is CASSDRYEQYF. The CDR3 DNA follows: TGTGCCAGCAGTGACAGGTACGAGCAGTACTTC.

This clone was found a few times. The chain couples TRBV11-3 to TRBJ2-5; maybe TRBD2 (6 bases). The germline V gene has CDR1 SGHNT and CDR2 YENEEA. The CDR3 is 17 amino acids. Trimming left V 3 bases short and J 5 bases short, with 22 bases between. CDR3 protein: CASSLGGVIVRGETQYF. The DNA for the CDR3 is TGTGCCAGCAGCTTGGGGGGTGTCATTGTTCGGGGGGAGACCCAGTACTTC.

This clone was detected a few times. The rearrangement uses TRBV7-9 and TRBJ2-5, with 8 bases lining up with TRBD1. The CDR3 sequence is 15 residues long. From germline, CDR1 is SEHNR and CDR2 FQNEAQ (reference sequence). Trimming removed 4 bases from V and 5 bases from J; junction bases left unmatched: 9. CDR3 nucleotide sequence: TGTGCCAGCAGCTCTGGACAGGGCACCTTGGAGACCCAGTACTTC. Its translation is CASSSGQGTLETQYF.

Only a few counts were recorded for this clone. CDR3 sequence: CASSLVVGANTEAFF. In nucleotides, the CDR3 is TGTGCCAGCAGCTTAGTAGTAGGAGCGAACACTGAAGCTTTCTTT. This rearrangement joins TRBV7-2 to TRBJ1-1; D not resolved. The germline V and J ends were trimmed by 1 base and 1 base, with 10 bases remaining between them. Germline V lookup: CDR1 SGHTA, CDR2 FQGNSA. CDR3 length: 15 amino acids.

This chain connects TRBV5-5 to TRBJ2-2; D is unclear. The germline V and J ends were trimmed by 7 bases and 4 bases, with 14 bases remaining between them. Germline values: CDR1 SGHKS, CDR2 YYEKEE (reference sequence). There are 14 residues in the CDR3. CDR3 nucleotide sequence: TGTGCCAGCTCCTTGTTTGCCGGCACCGGGGAGCTGTTTTTT. It specifies CASSLFAGTGELFF.

This clone was counted only a few times. The J gene is TRBJ1-2, the V gene TRBV29-1; possible D gene TRBD1, 6 bases. Germline CDR1 and CDR2: SQVTM and ANQGSEA. V was cut by 6 bases and J by 2 bases, with 19 bases left in between. This CDR3 spans 15 amino acids. In DNA form, the CDR3 reads TGCAGCGTCACGGGACAACCCGGGGAAAACTATGGCTACACCTTC. This gives the protein CSVTGQPGENYGYTF.

The chain carries TRBV13 and TRBJ1-6; 12 nucleotides match TRBD1. Trimming removed 5 bases from V and 10 bases from J; junction bases left unmatched: 9. Germline lookup yields CDR1 PRHDT and CDR2 FYEKMQ (reference sequence). The length of the CDR3 is 16 residues. The chain's CDR3 is CASSPGTGGRRSPLHF. Here the CDR3 DNA reads TGTGCCAGCAGCCCTGGGACAGGGGGCAGAAGGTCACCCCTCCACTTT.

The genes are TRBV10-3 and TRBJ2-3; D uncertain. The CDR3 is 13 amino acids. Germline V gene data show CDR1 as ENHRY and CDR2 as SYGVKD. Deletions cut 6 bases from V and 2 bases from J, with 9 bases between. Here the CDR3 reads CAIRGLFTDTQYF. The CDR3 DNA reads TGTGCCATCAGGGGCCTATTCACAGATACGCAGTATTTT.

Regarding this clone: At the DNA level, this CDR3 is encoded by other sequences in the same sample as well. The chain carries TRBV4-2 and TRBJ1-4; D ambiguous. The CDR3 extends over 14 amino acids. Trimming took off 1 base at V and 8 bases at J, with 11 bases between the two ends. Germline-derived CDR1 and CDR2 are LGHNA and YNFKEQ. The CDR3, as DNA: TGTGCCAGCAGCCAAGGGGGAGCGACGGAAAAACTGTTTTTT. Translation gives CASSQGGATEKLFF.

CDR3: CASSLGDRGEKLFF. CDR3 nucleotides: TGTGCCAGCAGCTTAGGTGACCGGGGTGAAAAACTGTTTTTT. This chain joins TRBV7-9 and TRBJ1-4, with no clear D. The germline V gene has CDR1 SEHNR and CDR2 FQNEAQ (reference sequence). V was pared by 1 base and J by 7 bases, with 10 bases between. There are 14 residues in the CDR3. The entire variable domain, with the rest obtained from reference TRBV7-9 and TRBJ1-4, is as follows: DTGVSQNPRHKITKRGQNVTFRCDPISEHNRLYWYRQTLGQGPEFLTYFQNEAQLEKSRLLSDRFSAERPKGSFSTLEIQRTEQGDSAMYLCASSLGDRGEKLFFGSGTQLSVL.

This clone occurred a few times. The chain recombines TRBV4-2 with TRBJ1-5; D possibly corresponds to TRBD1 (5 bases). Per the germline V gene, CDR1 is LGHNA and CDR2 is YNFKEQ. Trimming took 0 bases from V and 4 from J, leaving 13 bases between them. CDR3 length equals 16 residues. The DNA of the CDR3 is TGTGCCAGCAGCCAAGATGCGGGGAGGGGTAATCAGCCCCAGCATTTT. As protein: CASSQDAGRGNQPQHF.

The V call is TRBV25-1, the J call TRBJ1-4, with D uncertain. Germline CDR1 and CDR2: MGHDK and SYGVNS. The CDR3 extends over 18 amino acids. V lost 3 bases, J lost 0 bases, and 17 bases lay in between. As DNA, the CDR3 is TGTGCCAGCAGTGACCCCGCAGGACTTTATGCAACTAATGAAAAACTGTTTTTT. Its translation is CASSDPAGLYATNEKLFF.

The chain recombines TRBV6-5 with TRBJ2-1; 11 bases match TRBD2. This CDR3 is built from 15 residues. After removal of 3 bases from V and 5 bases from J, the junction contained 3 bases not matched to a gene. Looked up from germline, CDR1 is MNHEY and CDR2 is SVGAGI. CDR3 in DNA: TGTGCCAGCAGTTATCAACTAGCGGGGGACAATGAGCAGTTCTTC. It codes for CASSYQLAGDNEQFF.

V is TRBV5-4 and J is TRBJ1-4; weak D call: TRBD1 (6 bases). Germline assignment: CDR1 SGHNT and CDR2 YYREEE (reference sequence). This CDR3 comprises 17 residues. V was trimmed by 2 bases and J by 6 bases, leaving 20 bases between them. The CDR3 bases are TGTGCCAGCAGCTTCCAACAGGGTCGGGCAACATATGAAAAACTGTTTTTT. Its protein product is CASSFQQGRATYEKLFF.

The genes are TRBV6-1 and TRBJ2-5; D is unresolved. This CDR3 is built from 13 residues. Trimming pared 7 bases from V and 1 base from J, leaving 10 bases between. In germline, CDR1 is MNHNS, CDR2 SASEGT. The CDR3 DNA sequence: TGTGCCAGCACTTTGCAGGTCCAAGAGACCCAGTACTTC. Protein: CASTLQVQETQYF.

The CDR3 sequence: CATVPGQVTDTEAFF. CDR3 DNA: TGTGCCACCGTCCCGGGACAGGTCACGGACACTGAAGCTTTCTTT. V is TRBV6-1 and J is TRBJ1-1; TRBD1 matches at 8 bases. The V segment lost 10 bases and the J segment 3 bases; nucleotides outside the gene matches: 13. Germline CDR1 MNHNS, CDR2 SASEGT. This CDR3 has 15 amino acids.